This TCR beta chain was profiled in a study of T cell responses to AZD1222 COVID-19 vaccine. Sequencing used immunoSEQ multiplex PCR; TCRdb keeps in-frame clones, though not all of them. The table records 100,000 to 150,000 clones, 70% to 90% of them present only once. Notes on the study in general: Spike was spanned by vaccine-associated CD4 TCRs, which were dominant at 160-218 and 743-854.

Notes on this clone: As yet, its antigen is unknown.

The CDR3 is 11 residues long. V lost 6 bases to trimming and J lost 7 bases, with 10 bases between them. Germline V gene data show CDR1 as SNHLY and CDR2 as FYNNEI. This specimen was peripheral blood, taken on day 0 of AZD1222 vaccination. This sequence originates from an adult in good health. V usage is TRBV2 and J usage is TRBJ2-7, with D unclear. This CDR3 reads CASSPNLEQYF. The CDR3 nucleotides are TGTGCCAGCAGCCCGAACCTGGAGCAGTACTTC. Full variable domain (rest looked up from reference TRBV2 and TRBJ2-7): EPEVTQTPSHQVTQMGQEVILRCVPISNHLYFYWYRQILGQKVEFLVSFYNNEISEKSEIFDDQFSVERPDGSNFTLKIRSTKLEDSAMYFCASSPNLEQYFGPGTRLTVT.